The present T cell receptor (beta chain) was sequenced within a study of cytomegalovirus exposure and HLA in healthy donors. TCRdb keeps only in-frame clones here, not all; method: immunoSEQ multiplex PCR. The data hold around 65,000 clones, with 80% to 95% observed a single time. V dropped 4 bases and J dropped 0; count of bases not matched to a gene: 4. Germline-derived CDR1 and CDR2 are SGHDT and YYEEEE. The CDR3 covers 15 residues. Concerning this clone itself: Its antigen remains unknown.

Overall study findings and caveats: With high specificity and sensitivity, the classifier reportedly diagnosed cytomegalovirus status. Listed as cytomegalovirus-associated were over 150 TCR beta chains. For most TCR sequences rarity was the rule, although some public TCRs occurred in many donors.

The specimen sequenced was PBMCs. The source of this sequence is a man in his late teens or twenties in good health and CMV-seropositive. The chain recombines TRBV5-6 with TRBJ2-4, with TRBD1 matching 7 bases. Written as DNA, the CDR3 is TGTGCCAGCAGCCGGGACAGTTTAGCCAAAAACATTCAGTACTTC. Encoded protein: CASSRDSLAKNIQYF.